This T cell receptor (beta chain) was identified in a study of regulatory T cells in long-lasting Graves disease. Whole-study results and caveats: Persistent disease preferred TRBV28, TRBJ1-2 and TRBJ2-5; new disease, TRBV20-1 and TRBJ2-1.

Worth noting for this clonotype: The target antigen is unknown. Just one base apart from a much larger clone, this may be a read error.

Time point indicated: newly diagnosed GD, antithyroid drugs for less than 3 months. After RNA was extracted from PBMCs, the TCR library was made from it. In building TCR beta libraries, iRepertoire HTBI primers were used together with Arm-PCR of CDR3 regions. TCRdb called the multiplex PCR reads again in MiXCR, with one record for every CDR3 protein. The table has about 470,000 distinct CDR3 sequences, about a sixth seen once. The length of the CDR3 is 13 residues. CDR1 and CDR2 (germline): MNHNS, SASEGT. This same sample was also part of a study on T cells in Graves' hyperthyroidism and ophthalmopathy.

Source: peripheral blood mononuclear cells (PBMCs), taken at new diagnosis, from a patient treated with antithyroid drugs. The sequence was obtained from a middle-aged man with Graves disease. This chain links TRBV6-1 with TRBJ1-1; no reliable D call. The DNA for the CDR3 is TGTGCCAGCGGAGAGACGTTCGGCACTGAAGCTTCCTTT. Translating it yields CASGETFGTEASF.